Listed here are 13 T cell receptor beta chains from one sample, sequenced in a study of breast tumors, draining lymph nodes, adjacent tissues. Breast cancer patients provided tissue from their axillary draining lymph nodes. TCRdb fed the multiplex PCR reads into MiXCR, producing one record per CDR3 protein. The top ten clones hold roughly 1.2% of a sample with some 100,000 distinct CDR3 sequences, roughly 20% of them seen once. Specimen: axillary lymph node tissue. Every receptor here comes from a female donor with breast cancer. Some clones in this sample may be carry-over from other donors' samples.

Many counts were recorded for this clonotype. This chain joins TRBV20-1 and TRBJ1-5; the D gene is possibly TRBD1 (6 bases). This CDR3 region has 15 residues. CDR1 is DFQATT and CDR2 is SNEGSKA in the germline V gene (reference sequence). The V end was cut by 2 bases, the J end by 0 bases, with 11 bases between. The CDR3 sequence: CSARPQGYSNQPQHF. The CDR3 nucleotides read TGCAGTGCTAGACCACAGGGTTATAGCAATCAGCCCCAGCATTTT.

This clonotype was found many times. The J gene is TRBJ2-1, the V gene TRBV6-2 or TRBV6-3; no clear D. Germline-derived CDR1 and CDR2 are MNHEY and SVGEGT. This CDR3 region has 13 residues. Trimming took 2 bases from V and 7 from J, leaving 9 bases between them. The CDR3 nucleotides are TGTGCCAGCAGTTACGGGCGGAAGAATGAGCAGTTCTTC. Its translation is CASSYGRKNEQFF.

The rearrangement joins TRBV10-1 to TRBJ2-4; 7 bases match TRBD2. The CDR3 consists of 17 residues. Germline V lookup: CDR1 WNHNN, CDR2 SYGVQD (reference sequence). Unmatched junction bases numbered 6, after V lost 1 base and J lost 0 bases. CDR3 DNA sequence: TGCGCCAGCAGTGAGTTCGGGAGGACCTTAGCCAAAAACATTCAGTACTTC. It is translated as CASSEFGRTLAKNIQYF.

In its sample, this clonotype was seen many times. The gene calls are TRBV29-1 and TRBJ2-1; no definite D call. This CDR3 spans 12 amino acids. The germline CDR1 and CDR2 sequences are SQVTM and ANQGSEA. V was trimmed by 4 bases and J by 10 bases, leaving 14 bases between them. The CDR3 sequence is CSVAYDAAEQFF. The DNA of the CDR3 is TGCAGCGTTGCTTACGACGCAGCCGAGCAGTTCTTC.

This clonotype was counted many times. A junction end diverges from the germline sequence, so it may reflect a read error. The rearrangement joins TRBV7-7 to TRBJ2-1, with D possibly called TRBD1 or TRBD2 (5 bases each). This CDR3 is built from 15 residues. Germline CDR1 SSHAT, CDR2 FNYEAQ (reference sequence). The CDR3 sequence: CASSLEWGNRNEQFF. Written as DNA, the CDR3 is TGTGCTAGCAGCTTAGAGTGGGGGAATCGCAATGAGCAGTTCTTC.

This clonotype has a count of ten or more. V and J are TRBV6-5 and TRBJ1-2; a possible D gene is TRBD1 (5 bases). Between the trimmed V and J ends, which lost 6 bases and 1 base, there was a span of 24 bases. This CDR3 contains 18 residues. Germline CDR1 MNHEY, CDR2 SVGAGI. This CDR3 is CASRLRRGAAADNYGYTF. CDR3 nucleotide sequence: TGTGCCAGCAGACTCAGACGAGGGGCTGCCGCGGATAACTATGGCTACACCTTC.

There are many counts of this clonotype. The chain couples TRBV30 to TRBJ1-2; the D gene is possibly TRBD1 (5 bases). Trimming took 1 base from V and 2 from J, leaving 11 bases between them. Germline CDR1 and CDR2: GTSNPN and SVGIG (reference sequence). The length of the CDR3 is 14 residues. The CDR3 nucleotides read TGTGCCTGGAGTGGGGCAGGGCGGAACTATGGCTACACCTTC. It encodes CAWSGAGRNYGYTF.

This clonotype was counted at least ten times. The rearrangement links TRBV5-6 to TRBJ1-6; no reliable D call. Germline assignment: CDR1 SGHDT and CDR2 YYEEEE. The CDR3 is 14 residues long. V lost 1 base and J lost 9, with 11 bases in between. The CDR3 nucleotides read TGTGCCAGCAGCTTGAAGTCTCTTGGTTCACCCCTCCACTTT. Protein product: CASSLKSLGSPLHF.

This clonotype was observed at least ten times. The chain is built from TRBV6-5 and TRBJ2-7; D is possibly TRBD2 (6 bases). Germline V gives CDR1 MNHEY, CDR2 SVGAGI. This CDR3 comprises 14 residues. V was pared by 4 bases and J by 6 bases, with 16 bases between. The CDR3 here is CASSWNPRDSEQYF. The CDR3 nucleotides are TGTGCCAGCAGTTGGAACCCCAGGGACTCCGAGCAGTACTTC.

This clonotype appeared many times. The V and J genes are TRBV7-9 and TRBJ2-5; D might be TRBD1 or TRBD2, each matching 6 bases. The germline CDR1 and CDR2 sequences are SEHNR and FQNEAQ (reference sequence). The V gene lost 5 bases and the J gene lost 5 bases, with 15 bases spanning the gap. The CDR3 has 14 residues. The CDR3 loop reads CASSKLGGGETQYF. CDR3 DNA: TGTGCCAGCAGCAAGCTCGGAGGGGGGGAGACCCAGTACTTC.

Only a few counts were recorded for this clonotype. V gene TRBV19 combines with J gene TRBJ1-1; TRBD1 is a possible D gene (6 bases). CDR1 LNHDA and CDR2 SQIVND come from the germline V gene (reference sequence). With 0 bases removed from V and 1 base from J, the gap between germline ends came to 18 bases. The CDR3 covers 18 residues. CDR3 DNA sequence: TGTGCCAGTAGTATAGACAGAACCTCCGAGACAGGGAACACTGAAGCTTTCTTT. It encodes CASSIDRTSETGNTEAFF.

This clonotype was recorded many times. Here the CDR3 reads CSARVAGGETQYF. The CDR3 nucleotides read TGCAGTGCTAGAGTTGCAGGGGGAGAGACCCAGTACTTC. The chain joins TRBV20-1 to TRBJ2-5, with 7 bases aligning to TRBD1. Germline CDR1 and CDR2: DFQATT and SNEGSKA (reference sequence). CDR3 size: 13 residues. V lost 1 base, J lost 4 bases, and 3 bases stayed unmatched.

This clonotype was seen ten or more times. This sequence joins TRBV5-1 and TRBJ1-2; D uncertain. Germline CDR1 reads SGHRS; CDR2 reads YFSETQ. V was cut by 1 base and J by 7 bases, with 14 bases left in between. There are 14 residues in the CDR3. CDR3 coding DNA: TGCGCCAGCAGCTTGCCCCAGGAAACCGGTGGCTACACCTTC. It yields the protein CASSLPQETGGYTF.